One and the same sample provided the 2 T cell receptor beta chains below, sequenced in a study of blood T cell repertoires in COVID-19. Method: immunoSEQ multiplex PCR; TCRdb's copy keeps in-frame clones and lacks some. This sample has some 270,000 clones, with 75% to 90% found just once. The sample consisted of peripheral blood. The receptors originated from a man aged 45-65 years with acute or convalescent COVID-19.

This clone has a handful of counts. The chain employs TRBV27 and TRBJ1-1; 7 bases are shared with TRBD1. CDR3 length: 14 amino acids. Germline loops: CDR1 MNHEY, CDR2 SMNVEV (reference sequence). J gave up 5 bases and V 5 bases, and 8 bases lay outside the gene matches. The CDR3 sequence: CASSTTGLRTEAFF. DNA for the CDR3: TGTGCCAGCAGTACGACAGGGTTGCGGACTGAAGCTTTCTTT.

The rearrangement links TRBV19 to TRBJ1-1, with D tentatively TRBD1 (5 bases). The germline gives CDR1 LNHDA, CDR2 SQIVND (reference sequence). The CDR3 is 13 residues long. With 7 bases removed from V and 0 bases from J, the gap between germline ends came to 9 bases. CDR3 sequence reads: CASNRFMNTEAFF. The CDR3 DNA reads as TGTGCCAGTAACAGGTTCATGAACACTGAAGCTTTCTTT.